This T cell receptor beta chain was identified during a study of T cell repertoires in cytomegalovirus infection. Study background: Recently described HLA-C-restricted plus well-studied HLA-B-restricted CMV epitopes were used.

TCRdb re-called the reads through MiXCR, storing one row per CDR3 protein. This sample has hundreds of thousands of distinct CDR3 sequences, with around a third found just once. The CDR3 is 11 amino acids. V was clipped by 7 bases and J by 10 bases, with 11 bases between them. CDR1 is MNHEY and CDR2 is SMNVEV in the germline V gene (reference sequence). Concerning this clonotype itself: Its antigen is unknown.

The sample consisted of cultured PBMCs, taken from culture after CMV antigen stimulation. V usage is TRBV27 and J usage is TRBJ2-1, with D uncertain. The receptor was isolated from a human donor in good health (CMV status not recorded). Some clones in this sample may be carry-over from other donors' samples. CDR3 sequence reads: CASIWRSEQFF. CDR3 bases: TGTGCCAGCATCTGGCGGAGCGAGCAGTTCTTC.